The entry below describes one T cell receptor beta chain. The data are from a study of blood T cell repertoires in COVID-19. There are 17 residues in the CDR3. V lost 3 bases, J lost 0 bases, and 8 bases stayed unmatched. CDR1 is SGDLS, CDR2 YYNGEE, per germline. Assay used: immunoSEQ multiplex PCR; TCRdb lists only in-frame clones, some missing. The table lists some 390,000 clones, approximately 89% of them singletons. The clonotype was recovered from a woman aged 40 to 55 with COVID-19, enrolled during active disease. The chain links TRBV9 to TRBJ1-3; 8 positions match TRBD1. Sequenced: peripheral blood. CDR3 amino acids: CASSASPGQDSGNTIYF. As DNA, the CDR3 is TGTGCCAGCAGCGCAAGCCCGGGACAGGACTCTGGAAACACCATATATTTT.